This T cell receptor (beta chain) emerged from a study of T-cell reconstitution after alpha-beta-depleted transplantation in children. General observations from the study: By one year post-transplant, T-cell counts and diversity largely arose from T cells that were newly produced. Surviving recipient T cells and intrathymic progenitors accounted for some patients' high TCRbeta diversity at day 60. Reported findings indicate that, about two months after transplant, alpha-beta T cells came from several hundred expanded clones, which were derived from non-depleted graft cells.

This clonotype was counted between two and nine times. Antigen unknown. A library of TCRbeta sequences, prepared with unique molecular identifiers, was generated. From the PCR reads, TCRdb called clonotypes with MiXCR, one entry per CDR3 protein. The repertoire holds under 100,000 distinct CDR3 sequences, roughly 15% seen once, with 15% to 20% in the top ten. The V end lost 7 bases, the J end lost 5 bases, and 9 bases lay between the germline ends. The CDR3 is made up of 11 amino acids. CDR1 is SQVTM and CDR2 is ANQGSEA in the germline V gene. The source material was PBMCs, mostly from graft donor cells, sampled 180 days after TCRalphabeta/CD19-depleted stem cell transplant. The receptor's source is a male patient between 2 and 15 years old who had a stem cell transplant for acute lymphoblastic leukemia, so the T cells may come from the graft donor. This sequence joins TRBV29-1 and TRBJ2-1, with D unclear. CDR3 sequence (DNA): TGCAGCGCCGCAGCCGACAATGAGCAGTTCTTC. This translates into CSAAADNEQFF.